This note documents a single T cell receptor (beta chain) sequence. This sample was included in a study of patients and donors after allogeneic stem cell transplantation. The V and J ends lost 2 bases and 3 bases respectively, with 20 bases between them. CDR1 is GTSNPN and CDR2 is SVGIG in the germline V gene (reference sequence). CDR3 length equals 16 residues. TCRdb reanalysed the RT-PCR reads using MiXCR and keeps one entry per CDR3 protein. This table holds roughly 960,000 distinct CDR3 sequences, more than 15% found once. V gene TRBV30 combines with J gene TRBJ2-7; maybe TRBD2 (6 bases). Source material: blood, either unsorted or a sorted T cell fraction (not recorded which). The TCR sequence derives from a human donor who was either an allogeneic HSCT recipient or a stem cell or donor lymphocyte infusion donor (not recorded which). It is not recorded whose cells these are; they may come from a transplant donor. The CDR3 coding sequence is TGTGCCTGGAGTAGAGAGCAAGGGACTCGCCGCTACGAGCAGTACTTC. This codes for CAWSREQGTRRYEQYF.